These 11 T cell receptor beta chains share one sample of origin, sequenced in a study of beta chain features in type 1 diabetes. Isolated RNA was reverse transcribed in full, so expressed TCRB transcripts were sequenced. Profiled with immunoSEQ multiplex PCR; TCRdb holds only in-frame clones, not every one. The data show about 360,000 clones, with roughly 13% seen just once and around 0.015% held by the top ten. The sequencing input was naive CD4+ T cells from blood. The source is a man between 18 and 35 years old in good health.

This clone was counted only a few times. The chain carries TRBV9 and TRBJ2-3; 9 bases are shared with TRBD2. The trim removed 0 bases at V and 5 bases at J, leaving 7 bases unmatched. Germline lookup yields CDR1 SGDLS and CDR2 YYNGEE. This CDR3 contains 16 residues. The CDR3 protein is CASSVAASGNQDTQYF. In DNA form, the CDR3 reads TGTGCCAGCAGCGTAGCGGCTAGCGGGAATCAAGATACGCAGTATTTT.

The table lists this clone with a few counts. CDR3 sequence (DNA): TGTGCCAGCAGCCCGAAGGGCGGGAGAACTTACGAGCAGTACTTC. Residues: CASSPKGGRTYEQYF. V is TRBV7-2 and J is TRBJ2-7, with TRBD2 matching 7 bases. With V trimmed by 5 bases and J by 4 bases, 11 bases remained unmatched. This CDR3 comprises 15 residues. Per germline, CDR1 SGHTA and CDR2 FQGNSA.

The gene calls are TRBV25-1 and TRBJ2-1; maybe TRBD1 (6 bases). The ends were cut back, 5 bases at V and 7 bases at J, with 15 bases in the middle. Germline lookup yields CDR1 MGHDK and CDR2 SYGVNS. The CDR3 is 14 amino acids. The CDR3 bases are TGTGCCAGCAGTCCCGGACAGTGGGGAAATGAGCAGTTCTTC. The encoded protein is CASSPGQWGNEQFF.

The rearrangement uses TRBV9 and TRBJ1-4; D is perhaps TRBD1 (6 bases). Trimming removed 0 bases from V and 6 bases from J, with 9 bases in between. The CDR3 loop spans 14 amino acids. Germline V CDR1 and CDR2: SGDLS, YYNGEE. The CDR3 region is CASSVEHRDEKLFF. The CDR3 bases are TGTGCCAGCAGCGTAGAACACAGGGATGAAAAACTGTTTTTT.

The chain is built from TRBV30 and TRBJ2-3; weak D call: TRBD2 (5 bases). Germline-derived CDR1 and CDR2 are GTSNPN and SVGIG (reference sequence). Trimming stripped 4 bases from V and 1 base from J, with 9 bases between. CDR3 length: 13 residues. The CDR3 nucleotides read TGTGCCTGGAACCCCGGGGGCACAGATACGCAGTATTTT. Translated: CAWNPGGTDTQYF.

DNA for the CDR3: TGTGCCAGCAGCCTAGAGGATGGACCGGGGAATACGCAGTATTTT. This encodes CASSLEDGPGNTQYF. The rearrangement links TRBV5-4 to TRBJ2-3, with a weak D call TRBD2 (5 bases). Germline V lookup: CDR1 SGHNT, CDR2 YYREEE (reference sequence). The V gene lost 4 bases and the J gene lost 7 bases, with 19 bases spanning the gap. The CDR3 has 15 residues. Full variable domain (outside the CDR3, taken from reference TRBV5-4 and TRBJ2-3): ETGVTQSPTHLIKTRGQQVTLRCSSQSGHNTVSWYQQALGQGPQFIFQYYREEENGRGNFPPRFSGLQFPNYSSELNVNALELDDSALYLCASSLEDGPGNTQYFGPGTRLTVL.

The rearrangement links TRBV30 to TRBJ1-1; TRBD1 agrees at 8 bases. CDR1 and CDR2 from the germline V gene are GTSNPN and SVGIG (reference sequence). The CDR3 totals 13 residues. V lost 5 bases and J lost 1; bases outside the gene matches: 3. CDR3 sequence reads: CAWGGQANTEAFF. CDR3 bases: TGTGCCTGGGGGGGACAGGCGAACACTGAAGCTTTCTTT.

This clone has only a few counts. The chain joins TRBV18 to TRBJ1-4; D is uncertain. The CDR3 runs to 14 residues. The germline gives CDR1 KGHSH, CDR2 LQKENI. Trimming shortened V by 2 bases and J by 0 bases, and 4 bases separated the two germline ends. CDR3 DNA sequence: TGTGCCAGCTCACCAGAGACAACTAATGAAAAACTGTTTTTT. Translating gives CASSPETTNEKLFF.

This clone was picked up a small number of times. The chain uses TRBV7-6 and TRBJ2-5; D possibly corresponds to TRBD1 (6 bases). Germline V gene data show CDR1 as SGHVS and CDR2 as FNYEAQ. V was clipped by 5 bases and J by 5 bases, with 21 bases between them. The CDR3 has 16 amino acids. CDR3 in DNA: TGTGCCAGCAGCCCGATAACAGGGCCTACGAGGGAGACCCAGTACTTC. Protein product: CASSPITGPTRETQYF.

The chain combines TRBV9 with TRBJ2-1; 14 nucleotides line up with TRBD2. The V gene's germline CDR1 is SGDLS and CDR2 YYNGEE. Germline trimming cut 4 bases from V and 0 bases from J; bases unmatched to any gene: 9. The CDR3 extends over 19 amino acids. The CDR3 loop reads CASSPGLAGAPSSYNEQFF. The DNA of the CDR3 is TGTGCCAGCAGCCCGGGACTAGCGGGAGCTCCTAGCTCCTACAATGAGCAGTTCTTC.

This chain joins TRBV2 and TRBJ1-2; no clear D gene. Trimming removed 7 bases from V and 0 bases from J, with 18 bases in between. The V gene's germline CDR1 is SNHLY and CDR2 FYNNEI. The CDR3 runs 16 residues. The CDR3: CASTQQPDLANYGYTF. CDR3 in DNA: TGTGCCAGCACTCAACAGCCCGATTTAGCTAACTATGGCTACACCTTC.